What follows is one TCR beta chain and its context. Its antigen is not identified. With V trimmed by 4 bases and J by 7 bases, 5 bases remained unmatched. The CDR3 has 14 amino acids. CDR1 is MDHEN, CDR2 SYDVKM, per germline. This entry belongs to a study of regulatory T cells. Primers: 52 TRBV forward and 13 TRBJ reverse. Data came from immunoSEQ multiplex PCR; TCRdb stores just in-frame clones and leaves some out. Of 30,000 to 40,000 clones listed, over 90% are singletons. Study conclusions and caveats: Hydrophobic residues at CDR3 positions 6 and 7 were enriched in conventional CD4+ T cells of CD3G-deficient patients.

Sequencing input: conventional CD4+ T cells sorted from blood. V and J are TRBV28 and TRBJ1-5, with TRBD1 matching over 9 bases. The clonotype originates from a child aged 2 to 9 with CD3G deficiency. The CDR3 bases are TGTGCCAGCAGTTCAACAGGGGGCATGCAGCCCCAGCATTTT. Its translation: CASSSTGGMQPQHF.